Shown below are 5 T cell receptor beta chains from a single sample sequenced in a study of blood T cell repertoires in COVID-19 (dated by TCRdb to about 2020). Library preparation employed the immunoSEQ multiplex PCR assay. The clones in this table, taken by TCRdb from immuneACCESS, are in-frame only. Not every clone is retained; where verified, under half of the shortfall comes from an unresolved V gene, and the cause of the rest is unknown. The sample table contains under 300,000 clones; only one count was recorded for about nine tenths of them. Approximately 6.2% of the sample lies in the top ten. Sequencing input: peripheral blood. The receptors here all came from a man between 60 and 75 years old with acute or convalescent COVID-19.

This chain links TRBV27 with TRBJ1-5, with D hard to call. The CDR3 has 17 residues. CDR1 and CDR2 from the germline V gene are MNHEY and SMNVEV (reference sequence). The V and J ends lost 5 bases and 0 bases respectively, with 17 bases between them. CDR3 region: CASSAAKQTNSNQPQHF. The CDR3 DNA reads as TGTGCCAGCAGTGCAGCAAAACAGACAAATAGCAATCAGCCCCAGCATTTT.

The rearrangement joins TRBV19 to TRBJ2-1, with TRBD2 matching 10 bases. The CDR3 runs 15 residues. Germline CDR1 LNHDA, CDR2 SQIVND (reference sequence). Losses at the gene ends were 5 bases for V and 6 bases for J; bases not matched to a gene: 7. The CDR3 sequence: CASSSTSGAFNEQFF. The CDR3 nucleotides are TGTGCCAGTAGTTCCACTAGCGGGGCGTTCAATGAGCAGTTCTTC. Full variable domain (missing parts from reference TRBV19 and TRBJ2-1): DGGITQSPKYLFRKEGQNVTLSCEQNLNHDAMYWYRQDPGQGLRLIYYSQIVNDFQKGDIAEGYSVSREKKESFPLTVTSAQKNPTAFYLCASSSTSGAFNEQFFGPGTRLTVL.

The DNA of the CDR3 is TGTGCCAGAGCGTCACACAGGGGGCACAGTGGCTACACCTTC. It translates to CARASHRGHSGYTF. The V gene is TRBV5-3, the J gene TRBJ1-2, with 9 positions matching TRBD1. TRBV5-3 qualifies as an ORF whose function is uncertain. This CDR3 region has 14 residues. V lost 7 bases and J lost 7; bases outside the gene matches: 11.

The chain employs TRBV18 and TRBJ2-7; D is unclear. Deletions cut 2 bases from V and 0 bases from J, with 5 bases between. CDR1 and CDR2 from the germline V gene are KGHSH and LQKENI. This CDR3 has 13 residues. CDR3 amino acids: CASSPDTSYEQYF. DNA for the CDR3: TGTGCCAGCTCACCAGACACCTCCTACGAGCAGTACTTC. Filled out from reference TRBV18 and TRBJ2-7, the complete variable domain reads NAGVMQNPRHLVRRRGQEARLRCSPMKGHSHVYWYRQLPEEGLKFMVYLQKENIIDESGMPKERFSAEFPKEGPSILRIQQVVRGDSAAYFCASSPDTSYEQYFGPGTRLTVT.

The rearrangement links TRBV19 to TRBJ2-7, with TRBD2 as a possible D gene (5 bases). Trimming stripped 3 bases from V and 3 bases from J, with 18 bases between. The length of the CDR3 is 16 residues. The germline CDR1 and CDR2 sequences are LNHDA and SQIVND (reference sequence). The CDR3 protein is CASSIGPGFSSYEQYF. CDR3 sequence (DNA): TGTGCCAGTAGTATCGGGCCGGGATTCTCCAGCTACGAGCAGTACTTC.